This TCR beta chain was sequenced for a study of identical twins. From the 5' RACE reads, TCRdb called clonotypes with MiXCR, one entry per CDR3 protein. Counted here are over 200,000 distinct CDR3 sequences, roughly a tenth occurring once; the ten biggest clones make up 4% to 6%. Germline V gene sequence: CDR1 SGHTA, CDR2 FQGNSA. V was pared by 5 bases and J by 2 bases, with 9 bases of the junction left unmatched. The CDR3 extends over 15 amino acids. The clonotype was recovered from a woman under 30 in good health. The chain combines TRBV7-2 with TRBJ2-7, with 7 bases identical to TRBD2. Source material: memory (CD45RO+) T cells sorted from blood. The DNA for the CDR3 is TGTGCCAGCAGCCCTGAAGGGACTATACCCTACGAGCAGTACTTC. Its translation is CASSPEGTIPYEQYF.